This T cell receptor (beta chain) was found in a study of cytomegalovirus exposure and HLA in healthy donors. Study findings and constraints: Reports state that TCR beta sequences accurately predicted most subjects' HLA-A and HLA-B alleles. Most of the TCR beta V segments (in an earlier analysis) were productive either about 87% or about 30% of the time. Judged likely to be a sequencing artifact was a cluster of highly shared sequence variants.

The donors comprised healthy bone marrow donors. To note about this clone: Its antigen remains unknown.

The PCR had 60 Vbeta and 13 Jbeta primers. Sequencing used immunoSEQ multiplex PCR; TCRdb keeps in-frame clones, though not all of them. The sample is made up of 100,000 to 150,000 clones, and the top ten hold over 1.5% of it. Trimming left V 0 bases short and J 2 bases short, with 9 bases between. The V gene's germline CDR1 is SGHTA and CDR2 FQGTGA. There are 15 residues in the CDR3. The J gene is TRBJ2-3, the V gene TRBV7-3, with D possibly being TRBD2 (6 bases). This receptor was taken from a woman in her thirties or forties in good health and CMV-seropositive. Material: PBMCs. CDR3 bases: TGTGCCAGCAGCTTAACGGCGGGGACCACAGATACGCAGTATTTT. Protein sequence: CASSLTAGTTDTQYF.